The rows below give T cell receptor beta chains drawn from one sample of a study of blood T cell repertoires in COVID-19. Generated by immunoSEQ multiplex PCR, the TCRdb table keeps only in-frame clones and is missing some. The sample includes fewer than 200,000 clones, around 90% of them seen just once. The sample taken for sequencing was peripheral blood. The receptor set was obtained from a man between 45 and 60 years old with acute or convalescent COVID-19. Both conserved end residues are part of each CDR3. The D gene is left open where the match is weak. Size is omitted from some rows. Given values are once, few, many or a class for expanded clones.

len: 16
v_gene: TRBV24-1
j_gene: TRBJ2-1
abundance: NA
d_gene: NA
CDR3nt: TGTGCCACTGAAAAAAGGGCGGGGTCCTCCTACAATGAGCAGTTCTTC
CDR3aa: CATEKRAGSSYNEQFF

len: 15
v_gene: TRBV14
j_gene: TRBJ2-2
abundance: NA
d_gene: TRBD2
CDR3nt: TGTGCCAGCAGCCGGACTAGCGGGGGAACCGGGGAGCTGTTTTTT
CDR3aa: CASSRTSGGTGELFF

len: 15
v_gene: TRBV6-5
j_gene: TRBJ1-5
abundance: NA
d_gene: TRBD1
CDR3nt: TGTGCCAGCAGTCCCGGGACAGGGATTTATCAGCCCCAGCATTTT
CDR3aa: CASSPGTGIYQPQHF

len: 13
v_gene: TRBV7-2
j_gene: TRBJ2-7
abundance: once
d_gene: NA
CDR3nt: TGTGCCAGCAGCTCCCGAGGGACCTACGAGCAGTACTTC
CDR3aa: CASSSRGTYEQYF

len: 12
v_gene: TRBV14
j_gene: TRBJ1-1
abundance: NA
d_gene: NA
CDR3nt: TGTGCCAGCAGCATGTGGGGCCGCGAAGCTTTCTTT
CDR3aa: CASSMWGREAFF

len: 18
v_gene: TRBV11-2
j_gene: TRBJ2-4
abundance: NA
d_gene: NA
CDR3nt: TGTGCCAGCAGCTCTTTCTGGGGGGGCCGGTTATCCAAAAACATTCAGTACTTC
CDR3aa: CASSSFWGGRLSKNIQYF

len: 14
v_gene: TRBV10-3
j_gene: TRBJ2-7
abundance: NA
d_gene: NA
CDR3nt: TGTGCCATCAGTGCCGGGACTGAACCCTACGAGCAGTACTTC
CDR3aa: CAISAGTEPYEQYF

len: 20
v_gene: TRBV24-1
j_gene: TRBJ1-2
abundance: NA
d_gene: NA
CDR3nt: TGTGCCACCAGTGATTTAAGTCCCCTCCTCAGGGTACGGTTTCTCTATGGCTACACCTTC
CDR3aa: CATSDLSPLLRVRFLYGYTF

len: 13
v_gene: TRBV18
j_gene: TRBJ1-1
abundance: NA
d_gene: NA
CDR3nt: TGTGCCAGCTCACCCGGGAGAGAGGGTGAAGCTTTCTTT
CDR3aa: CASSPGREGEAFF

len: 15
v_gene: TRBV6-5
j_gene: TRBJ2-1
abundance: NA
d_gene: TRBD2
CDR3nt: TGTGCCAGCCGCCGGACTAGCGGGGTTTACAATGAGCAGTTCTTC
CDR3aa: CASRRTSGVYNEQFF

len: 15
v_gene: TRBV5-4
j_gene: TRBJ2-2
abundance: NA
d_gene: TRBD1
CDR3nt: TGTGCCAGCAGCATCTCCGGGACAGACACCGGGGAGCTGTTTTTT
CDR3aa: CASSISGTDTGELFF

len: 13
v_gene: TRBV19
j_gene: TRBJ1-5
abundance: NA
d_gene: NA
CDR3nt: TGTGCCAGTAAGGTGGAGAGCAATCAGCCCCAGCATTTT
CDR3aa: CASKVESNQPQHF

len: 13
v_gene: TRBV9
j_gene: TRBJ2-1
abundance: NA
d_gene: NA
CDR3nt: TGTGCCAGCAGCGTAGCGGGGGAGAATGAGCAGTTCTTC
CDR3aa: CASSVAGENEQFF

len: 14
v_gene: TRBV27
j_gene: TRBJ1-6
abundance: NA
d_gene: NA
CDR3nt: TGTGCCAGCAGTTTCGGGACTGCGAATTCACCCCTCCACTTT
CDR3aa: CASSFGTANSPLHF

len: 14
v_gene: TRBV9
j_gene: TRBJ1-3
abundance: NA
d_gene: TRBD1
CDR3nt: TGTGCCAGCAGCGCCGGGACAGCTGGAAACACCATATATTTT
CDR3aa: CASSAGTAGNTIYF

len: 13
v_gene: TRBV9
j_gene: TRBJ1-3
abundance: NA
d_gene: NA
CDR3nt: TGTGCCAGCAGCGATGGGACTGGGAACACCATATATTTT
CDR3aa: CASSDGTGNTIYF

len: 14
v_gene: TRBV15
j_gene: TRBJ2-3
abundance: NA
d_gene: TRBD1
CDR3nt: TGTGCCACCAGCAGAGACAGGGGGCCGGATACGCAGTATTTT
CDR3aa: CATSRDRGPDTQYF

len: 17
v_gene: TRBV10-3
j_gene: TRBJ2-1
abundance: NA
d_gene: TRBD2
CDR3nt: TGTGCCATCAGTGTCACACCGACTAGCGAGATGGCCAATGAGCAGTTCTTC
CDR3aa: CAISVTPTSEMANEQFF

len: 19
v_gene: TRBV5-1
j_gene: TRBJ1-6
abundance: NA
d_gene: TRBD1
CDR3nt: TGCGCCAGCCGCAGGTCCACTAGGGGACAGAGCTCCTATAATTCACCCCTCCACTTT
CDR3aa: CASRRSTRGQSSYNSPLHF

len: 15
v_gene: TRBV5-1
j_gene: TRBJ2-1
abundance: NA
d_gene: TRBD2
CDR3nt: TGCGCCAGCAGCTTGGCGGGGGGGCTCCCCCATGAGCAGTTCTTC
CDR3aa: CASSLAGGLPHEQFF

len: 15
v_gene: TRBV27
j_gene: TRBJ2-2
abundance: once
d_gene: TRBD2
CDR3nt: TGTGCCAGCAGTACTGGGACTAGCGGGACCGGGGAGCTGTTTTTT
CDR3aa: CASSTGTSGTGELFF

len: 15
v_gene: TRBV11-3
j_gene: TRBJ2-2
abundance: NA
d_gene: TRBD2
CDR3nt: TGTGCCAGCACCTCCGGCGGGAGCGACACCGGGGAGCTGTTTTTT
CDR3aa: CASTSGGSDTGELFF

len: 15
v_gene: TRBV7-3
j_gene: TRBJ2-5
abundance: NA
d_gene: TRBD1
CDR3nt: TGTGCCAGCAGCCCGCGGACAGGGGTTGGTCAGACCCAGTACTTC
CDR3aa: CASSPRTGVGQTQYF

len: 15
v_gene: TRBV27
j_gene: TRBJ2-7
abundance: NA
d_gene: TRBD2
CDR3nt: TGTGCCAGCAGTCCCGACCCGGGGGGGTCCTACGAGCAGTACTTC
CDR3aa: CASSPDPGGSYEQYF

len: 14
v_gene: TRBV28
j_gene: TRBJ2-1
abundance: NA
d_gene: TRBD1
CDR3nt: TGTGCCAGCAGCCGTTTGACAGGGAAAGATGAGCAGTTCTTC
CDR3aa: CASSRLTGKDEQFF

len: 20
v_gene: TRBV6-1
j_gene: TRBJ2-1
abundance: NA
d_gene: TRBD1
CDR3nt: TGTGCCAGCAGTGAATTGGGAGTTGGGGACAGGGGATTTACGGACAATGAGCAGTTCTTC
CDR3aa: CASSELGVGDRGFTDNEQFF

len: 15
v_gene: TRBV2
j_gene: TRBJ1-2
abundance: NA
d_gene: NA
CDR3nt: TGTGCCAGCAGTTTGACAGGCCCCGTAGGATATGGCTACACCTTC
CDR3aa: CASSLTGPVGYGYTF

len: 14
v_gene: TRBV6-2/TRBV6-3
j_gene: TRBJ2-7
abundance: NA
d_gene: NA
CDR3nt: TGTGCCAGCAGTTACGTGGGAGGGACATACGAGCAGTACTTC
CDR3aa: CASSYVGGTYEQYF

len: 13
v_gene: TRBV7-2
j_gene: TRBJ1-2
abundance: NA
d_gene: NA
CDR3nt: TGTGCCAGCAGCCCTAGACAGGCCGGGGGCTACACCTTC
CDR3aa: CASSPRQAGGYTF

len: 15
v_gene: TRBV7-8
j_gene: TRBJ1-4
abundance: NA
d_gene: TRBD1
CDR3nt: TGTGCCAGCAGCCTCCAACAGGGGGCCGGGGAAAAACTGTTTTTT
CDR3aa: CASSLQQGAGEKLFF

len: 16
v_gene: TRBV5-4
j_gene: TRBJ2-5
abundance: NA
d_gene: TRBD2
CDR3nt: TGTGCCAGCAGCACGCTGATAGCGGGGGACCAAGAGACCCAGTACTTC
CDR3aa: CASSTLIAGDQETQYF

len: 15
v_gene: TRBV19
j_gene: TRBJ2-1
abundance: NA
d_gene: NA
CDR3nt: TGTGCCAGTAGTAGCGGTCCTAGCTCCTACAATGAGCAGTTCTTC
CDR3aa: CASSSGPSSYNEQFF

len: 15
v_gene: TRBV6-1
j_gene: TRBJ1-4
abundance: NA
d_gene: TRBD1
CDR3nt: TGTGCCAGCAGAAGCGGACAGGGAGGTAATGAAAAACTGTTTTTT
CDR3aa: CASRSGQGGNEKLFF

len: 11
v_gene: TRBV10-3
j_gene: TRBJ1-1
abundance: NA
d_gene: NA
CDR3nt: TGTGCCATGAAAAGCCACACTGAAGCTTTCTTT
CDR3aa: CAMKSHTEAFF

len: 14
v_gene: TRBV7-2
j_gene: TRBJ1-1
abundance: once
d_gene: NA
CDR3nt: TGTGCCAGCAGCCCTGGGTGGGCGAACACTGAAGCTTTCTTT
CDR3aa: CASSPGWANTEAFF

len: 12
v_gene: TRBV19
j_gene: TRBJ1-5
abundance: NA
d_gene: TRBD1
CDR3nt: TGTGCCAGTAAGGACAGGCACTCGCCCCAGCATTTT
CDR3aa: CASKDRHSPQHF

len: 15
v_gene: TRBV18
j_gene: TRBJ2-7
abundance: NA
d_gene: TRBD1
CDR3nt: TGTGCCAGCTCACCCCGGGACAGGGGTATCCACGAGCAGTACTTC
CDR3aa: CASSPRDRGIHEQYF